A selection of T cell receptor beta chains follows, all from one sample in a study of human T cells and chemical hapten exposure. One entry per CDR3 protein, called by TCRdb with MiXCR from the RACE reads. The data show approximately 82,000 distinct CDR3 sequences, with over 9.5% seen just once and 2.2% held by the top ten. The material sequenced was whole blood, taken in connection with sensitization to the hapten diphenylcyclopropenone (DPC). The receptors stem from a man aged 40-50 years with alopecia areata. Some clones in this sample may be carry-over from other donors' samples. The CDR3 runs from the conserved cysteine through the conserved F or W. Fields, in order: V gene, D gene, J gene, clone size, CDR3 DNA, CDR3 protein. D genes are given only for firm matches. Size is omitted from some rows. Given values are once, few, many or a class for expanded clones.

TRBV7-9,.,TRBJ1-2,.,TGTGCCAGCAGCTTATTCGCAGGGAAGGATGGCTACACCTTC,CASSLFAGKDGYTF
TRBV30,.,TRBJ1-1,many,TGTGCCTGGGGGGGTTTTACCACTGAAGCTTTCTTT,CAWGGFTTEAFF
TRBV7-2,TRBD2,TRBJ2-5,few,TGTGCCAGCAGCTTAGTTTCAGCGGGAGGGCCGGACCAAGAGACCCAGTACTTC,CASSLVSAGGPDQETQYF
TRBV2,.,TRBJ2-3,few,TGTGCCAGCAGTGAAAGGCCGCAGGGCGCGCAGTATTTT,CASSERPQGAQYF
TRBV5-5,TRBD1,TRBJ1-2,.,TGTGCCAGCAGCTTGGGCCTGGACAGGCAAACGGGTGGCTACACCTTC,CASSLGLDRQTGGYTF
TRBV10-3,TRBD2,TRBJ2-2,few,TGTGCCACTACTAGCGGTCCGAACACCGGGGAGCTGTTTTTT,CATTSGPNTGELFF
TRBV4-3,TRBD1,TRBJ1-2,.,TGCGCCAGCAGCCAAGATCTGGCAGGGGGATACTACTATGGCTACACCTTC,CASSQDLAGGYYYGYTF
TRBV6-5,.,TRBJ2-7,.,TGTGCCAGCGGCCCTGGTCTAGCAGATCCTCCCTACGAGCAGTACTTC,CASGPGLADPPYEQYF
TRBV4-3,.,TRBJ2-7,few,TGCGCCAGCAGCCAAGATCGCTCGTACGGGGCGGGCGAGCAGTACTTC,CASSQDRSYGAGEQYF
TRBV12-5,TRBD1,TRBJ1-5,.,TGTGCTAGTGGTTTGGCGACAGGGTGGGTTCAGCCCCAGCATTTT,CASGLATGWVQPQHF
TRBV6-2/TRBV6-3,TRBD1,TRBJ1-1,.,TGTGCCAGCAGTTTCGGACAGGGGGCATGGACTGAAGCTTTCTTT,CASSFGQGAWTEAFF
TRBV4-3,TRBD2,TRBJ2-1,.,TGCGCCAGCAGCCAAGCCCCTAGCGGGAGGGCCCATGAGCAGTTCTTC,CASSQAPSGRAHEQFF
TRBV28,TRBD1,TRBJ2-1,.,TGTGCCAGCAGCCTCCCGACAGGGATGGCCAATGAGCAGTTCTTC,CASSLPTGMANEQFF
TRBV2,.,TRBJ2-1,.,TGTGCCAGCAAGTCCGGAAGCTCCTACAATGAGCAGTTCTTC,CASKSGSSYNEQFF
TRBV5-5,.,TRBJ2-1,.,TGTGCCAGCAGCTTGTCCCTGACCTCGAGCTCCTACAATGAGCAGTTCTTC,CASSLSLTSSSYNEQFF
TRBV11-1,.,TRBJ2-3,.,TGTGCCAGCAGCTCGGACCACCTTAGCACAGATACGCAGTATTTT,CASSSDHLSTDTQYF
TRBV6-5,.,TRBJ1-1,.,TGTGCCAGCGAGGGTGACACTGAAGCTTTCTTT,CASEGDTEAFF
TRBV6-2/TRBV6-3,.,TRBJ2-1,once,TGTGCCAGCAGTTACTCGTCAACGTCTAAAGGTGGGCGTAATGAGCAGTTCTTC,CASSYSSTSKGGRNEQFF
TRBV25-1,TRBD2,TRBJ2-5,few,TGTGCCAGCAGAGAGCGGGATGGCGAAGAGACCCAGTACTTC,CASRERDGEETQYF
TRBV11-3,.,TRBJ2-2,.,TGTGCCAGCAGCTTAGTACGCGACAGGACCGGGGAGCTGTTTTTT,CASSLVRDRTGELFF
TRBV27,.,TRBJ1-2,.,TGTGCCAGCAGCCTTAAGACAGAAAACTATGGCTACACCTTC,CASSLKTENYGYTF
TRBV7-9,.,TRBJ1-1,many,TGTGCCAGCAGCTTTGCAGGGAACACTGAAGCTTTCTTT,CASSFAGNTEAFF
TRBV20-1,TRBD2,TRBJ2-1,few,TGCAGTGCCAAGGGGGGTAGCGGGAGGGTAACCTACAATGAGCAGTTCTTC,CSAKGGSGRVTYNEQFF
TRBV12-3/TRBV12-4,.,TRBJ2-3,.,TGTGCCAGCAGTGCCCTGAGGGCCGGATACACAGATACGCAGTATTTT,CASSALRAGYTDTQYF
TRBV12-3/TRBV12-4,.,TRBJ1-6,many,TGTGCCAGCAACCGGGACGGAAATTCACCCCTCCACTTT,CASNRDGNSPLHF
TRBV6-5,TRBD2,TRBJ2-3,.,TGTGCCAGCAGTTATAGAGTAGCGGGAAAGGGCACAGATACGCAGTATTTT,CASSYRVAGKGTDTQYF
TRBV12-3/TRBV12-4,TRBD1,TRBJ2-7,many,TGTGCCAGCAGTGATAGACAGGGGAGAGGCTACGAGCAGTACTTC,CASSDRQGRGYEQYF
TRBV9,.,TRBJ1-1,few,TGTGCCAGCAGCACTGGACCGGGGGTAACTGAAGCTTTCTTT,CASSTGPGVTEAFF
TRBV6-5,.,TRBJ2-3,many,TGTGCCAGCAGGGCGACAGCTAGCACAGATACGCAGTATTTT,CASRATASTDTQYF
TRBV24-1,TRBD1,TRBJ2-1,few,TGTGCCACCAGTGATTTGCGGGACAGAGGTGGGAATGAGCAGTTCTTC,CATSDLRDRGGNEQFF
TRBV9,.,TRBJ1-2,.,TGTGCCAGCAGCGTAGCTACGGTGGGTCGGGGGGTCGATGGCTACACCTTC,CASSVATVGRGVDGYTF
TRBV4-1,.,TRBJ2-5,.,TGCGCCAGCAGCCAGAATCAAGAGACCCAGTACTTC,CASSQNQETQYF
TRBV27,TRBD1,TRBJ1-2,.,TGTGCCAGCGGAAGGACAGGGGGCTACTATGGCTACACCTTC,CASGRTGGYYGYTF
TRBV6-6,TRBD1,TRBJ1-1,few,TGTGCCAGCAGGCGAGACAGGGGGCGTGTAGACACTGAAGCTTTCTTT,CASRRDRGRVDTEAFF
TRBV9,.,TRBJ2-3,.,TGTGCCAGCAGCCGCAGGGGACGGAGAGATACGCAGTATTTT,CASSRRGRRDTQYF
TRBV7-2,.,TRBJ1-1,many,TGTGCCAGCAGCTTAGGAGTGGGGGCATACACTGAAGCTTTCTTT,CASSLGVGAYTEAFF
TRBV29-1,TRBD1,TRBJ1-5,many,TGCAGCGTGGGGGACAGGGGTCTCAATCAGCCCCAGCATTTT,CSVGDRGLNQPQHF
TRBV7-2,.,TRBJ2-5,.,TGTGCCAGCAGCCCTGGACGTATCCAAGAGACCCAGTACTTC,CASSPGRIQETQYF
TRBV4-2,TRBD1,TRBJ2-5,few,TGTGCCAGCAGCCAAACCGGGACAGGGGTCGAGACCCAGTACTTC,CASSQTGTGVETQYF
TRBV12-3/TRBV12-4,TRBD2,TRBJ2-7,few,TGTGCCAGCAGTCCAGTTAGCGGGAGGGCAGGAGAGCAGTACTTC,CASSPVSGRAGEQYF
TRBV6-2/TRBV6-3,.,TRBJ1-5,many,TGTGCCACCGCCGGGGTGGGGGGCAATCAGCCCCAGCATTTT,CATAGVGGNQPQHF
TRBV28,TRBD1,TRBJ2-6,few,TGTGCCAGCAGTTCGACAGGGTCCGGGGCCAACGTCCTGACTTTC,CASSSTGSGANVLTF
TRBV19,.,TRBJ2-1,many,TGTGCCAGTATGGAGGGGGTCTCCTACAATGAGCAGTTCTTC,CASMEGVSYNEQFF
TRBV29-1,.,TRBJ1-4,many,TGCAGCGTAACCTCCCCAGGGGTGGAGGAAAAACTGTTTTTT,CSVTSPGVEEKLFF
TRBV4-2,.,TRBJ2-3,many,TGTGCCAGCAGCCCCCGGACTAGCACAGATACGCAGTATTTT,CASSPRTSTDTQYF
TRBV13,.,TRBJ1-1,.,TGTGCCAGCAGCTCCAGGGGAGTGAACACTGAAGCTTTCTTT,CASSSRGVNTEAFF
TRBV11-1,.,TRBJ2-5,.,TGTGCCAGCAGCAAACGGAGCGGAGAGACCCAGTACTTC,CASSKRSGETQYF
TRBV19,TRBD2,TRBJ2-1,few,TGTGCCAGTAGTCCGATCTTAACTAGCGGGGGGCACAATGAGCAGTTCTTC,CASSPILTSGGHNEQFF
TRBV6-2/TRBV6-3,.,TRBJ2-3,few,TGTGCCAGCAGACATATGGGACTTTCAACTGGAGATACGCAGTATTTT,CASRHMGLSTGDTQYF
TRBV20-1,TRBD2,TRBJ2-3,.,TGCAGTGCCCTGACTAGCGGGCCTATGGATACGCAGTATTTT,CSALTSGPMDTQYF
TRBV14,.,TRBJ2-3,.,TGTGCCAGCAGCCAAGAAGCCTCTGCTACGCAGTATTTT,CASSQEASATQYF
TRBV28,.,TRBJ2-3,many,TGTGCCAGCAGTCATCAGACCGGACTATTCTATAGCACAGATACGCAGTATTTT,CASSHQTGLFYSTDTQYF
TRBV7-2,TRBD1,TRBJ1-2,many,TGTGCCAGCAGCCCACGGGGGACAGGGGGGCCCGGCTACACCTTC,CASSPRGTGGPGYTF
TRBV11-3,.,TRBJ2-1,.,TGTGCCAGCAGGCAGACCGCTGTTCAGTTCTTC,CASRQTAVQFF
TRBV5-6,TRBD2,TRBJ2-3,.,TGTGCCAGCAGCCCGCCGGGACTAGCGGGAGGTACAGATACGCAGTATTTT,CASSPPGLAGGTDTQYF